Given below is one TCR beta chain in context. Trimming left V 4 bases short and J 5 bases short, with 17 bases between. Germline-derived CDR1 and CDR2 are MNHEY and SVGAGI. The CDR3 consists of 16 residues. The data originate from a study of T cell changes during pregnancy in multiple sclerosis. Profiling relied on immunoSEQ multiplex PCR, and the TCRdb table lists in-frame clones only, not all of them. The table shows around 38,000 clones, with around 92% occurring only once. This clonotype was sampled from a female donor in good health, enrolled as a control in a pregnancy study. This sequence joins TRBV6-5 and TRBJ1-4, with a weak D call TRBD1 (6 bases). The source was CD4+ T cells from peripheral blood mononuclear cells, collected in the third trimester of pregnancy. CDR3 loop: CASSSKLTGSNEKLFF. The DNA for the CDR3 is TGTGCCAGCAGTTCCAAACTAACAGGGAGCAATGAAAAACTGTTTTTT.